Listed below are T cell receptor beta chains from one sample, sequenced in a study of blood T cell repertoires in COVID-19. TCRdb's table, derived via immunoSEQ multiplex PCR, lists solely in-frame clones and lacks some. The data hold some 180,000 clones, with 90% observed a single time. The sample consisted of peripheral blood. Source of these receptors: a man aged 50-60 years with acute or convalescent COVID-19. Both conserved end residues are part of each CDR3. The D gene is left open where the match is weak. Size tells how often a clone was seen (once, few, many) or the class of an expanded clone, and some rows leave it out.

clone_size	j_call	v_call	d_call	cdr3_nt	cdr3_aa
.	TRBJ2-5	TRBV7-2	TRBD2	TGTGCCAGCAGCTTCCCTAGCGGGAGTACGGTGGAGACCCAGTACTTC	CASSFPSGSTVETQYF
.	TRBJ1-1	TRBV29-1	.	TGCAGCGCCACCAACAGCGGGGGATTGGGCACTGAAGCTTTCTTT	CSATNSGGLGTEAFF
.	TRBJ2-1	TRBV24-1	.	TGTGCCACCAGTGATCGAGGGATCATGAATGAGCAGTTCTTC	CATSDRGIMNEQFF
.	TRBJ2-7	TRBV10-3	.	TGTGCCATCAGTGAGTCCACCGGGACATTCTACGAGCAGTACTTC	CAISESTGTFYEQYF
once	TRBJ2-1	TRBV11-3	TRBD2	TGTGCCAGCAGCTCCGCCGGGACTAGCGGGGGGGCCGGTGAGCAGTTCTTC	CASSSAGTSGGAGEQFF
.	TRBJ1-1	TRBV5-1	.	TGCGCCAGCAGCCCAGGGACGGCGGAGGGAACTGAAGCTTTCTTT	CASSPGTAEGTEAFF
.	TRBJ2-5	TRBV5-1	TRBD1	TGCGCCAGCAGCCCAAGACAGGGAGAGACCCAGTACTTC	CASSPRQGETQYF
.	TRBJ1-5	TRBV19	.	TGTGCCAGTAGTCCGCGGATCTTGCAGCCCCAGCATTTT	CASSPRILQPQHF
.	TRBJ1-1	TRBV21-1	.	TGTGCCAGCAGCAAAGAGGGACAGTTGATGAACACTGAAGCTTTCTTT	CASSKEGQLMNTEAFF
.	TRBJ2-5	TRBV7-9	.	TGTGCCAGCAGCTTAGTAGGAGGACAGCAAGAGACCCAGTACTTC	CASSLVGGQQETQYF
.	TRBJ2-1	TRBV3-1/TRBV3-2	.	TGTGCCAGCAGCCGCTTTCGGAGCTCCTACAATGAGCAGTTCTTC	CASSRFRSSYNEQFF
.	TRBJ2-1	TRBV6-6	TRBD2	TGTGCCAGCCTTCGGGGGGGATCCTACAATGAGCAGTTCTTC	CASLRGGSYNEQFF
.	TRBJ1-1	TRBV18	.	TGTGCCAGCTCGCTCAACAGGGAGAGCACTGAAGCTTTCTTT	CASSLNRESTEAFF
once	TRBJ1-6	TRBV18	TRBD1	TGTGCCAGCTCACACTCGACAGGGGGATATAATTCACCCCTCCACTTT	CASSHSTGGYNSPLHF
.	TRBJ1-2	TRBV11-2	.	TGTGCCAGCAGCCCTCAGGGCTATGGCTACACCTTC	CASSPQGYGYTF
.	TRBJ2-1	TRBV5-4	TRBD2	TGTGCCAGCAGCTTGCTGTGGGTAGCGGGAGGCTACAATGAGCAGTTCTTC	CASSLLWVAGGYNEQFF
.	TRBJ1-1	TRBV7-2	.	TGTGCCAGCAGCCATGGGTCAGGGATTGGCGAAGCTTTCTTT	CASSHGSGIGEAFF
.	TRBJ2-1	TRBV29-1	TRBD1	TGCAGCGCCGAACGCCGGGACAGGGGATACAATGAGCAGTTCTTC	CSAERRDRGYNEQFF
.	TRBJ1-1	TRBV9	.	TGTGCCAGCAGCGTGGGGAGGGGGACTGAAGCTTTCTTT	CASSVGRGTEAFF
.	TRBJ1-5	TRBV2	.	TGTGCCAGCAGCGATGAACAGGTCACAATTTATCAGCCCCAGCATTTT	CASSDEQVTIYQPQHF
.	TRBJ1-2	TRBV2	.	TGTGCCAGCCAGGGTCGGGCCCCCATGGAGGCCCTTACCCGGGAGACAAACTATGGCTACACCTTC	CASQGRAPMEALTRETNYGYTF
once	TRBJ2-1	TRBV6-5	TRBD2	TGTGCCAGCAGAAAAGGTCTAGCGGGATTTTATGAGCAGTTCTTC	CASRKGLAGFYEQFF
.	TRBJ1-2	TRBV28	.	TGTGCCACTACACAGGGCGGCTATGGCTACACCTTC	CATTQGGYGYTF
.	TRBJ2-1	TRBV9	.	TGTGCCAGCAGCGTAGTGGGGGGACCGGGCAATGAGCAGTTCTTC	CASSVVGGPGNEQFF
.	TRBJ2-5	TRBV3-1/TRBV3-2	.	TGTGCCAGCAGCCACAGGGAGACCCAGTACTTC	CASSHRETQYF
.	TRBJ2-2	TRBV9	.	TGTGCCAGCAGCGTAGTGGGGCGGGGGCACACCGGGGAGCTGTTTTTT	CASSVVGRGHTGELFF
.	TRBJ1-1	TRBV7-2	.	TGTGCCAGCAGCTTAGCGCTGTACACCGAAGCTTTCTTT	CASSLALYTEAFF
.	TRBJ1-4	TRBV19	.	TGTGCCAGTAGCGGACAGCGAGGGGGAGAAAAACTGTTTTTT	CASSGQRGGEKLFF
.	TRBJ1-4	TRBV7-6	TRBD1	TGTGCCAGCAGCCTAGGACAGGGTCGGGAAAAACTGTTTTTT	CASSLGQGREKLFF
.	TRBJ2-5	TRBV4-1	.	TGCGCCAGCAGCCAAGATCCGGGTCGCCAAGAGACCCAGTACTTC	CASSQDPGRQETQYF
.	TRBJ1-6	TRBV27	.	TGTGCCAGCAGTCTACAGGGTAGCAATTCACCCCTCCACTTT	CASSLQGSNSPLHF
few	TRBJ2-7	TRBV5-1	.	TGCGCCAGCAGGTCGGGTTACGAGCAGTACTTC	CASRSGYEQYF